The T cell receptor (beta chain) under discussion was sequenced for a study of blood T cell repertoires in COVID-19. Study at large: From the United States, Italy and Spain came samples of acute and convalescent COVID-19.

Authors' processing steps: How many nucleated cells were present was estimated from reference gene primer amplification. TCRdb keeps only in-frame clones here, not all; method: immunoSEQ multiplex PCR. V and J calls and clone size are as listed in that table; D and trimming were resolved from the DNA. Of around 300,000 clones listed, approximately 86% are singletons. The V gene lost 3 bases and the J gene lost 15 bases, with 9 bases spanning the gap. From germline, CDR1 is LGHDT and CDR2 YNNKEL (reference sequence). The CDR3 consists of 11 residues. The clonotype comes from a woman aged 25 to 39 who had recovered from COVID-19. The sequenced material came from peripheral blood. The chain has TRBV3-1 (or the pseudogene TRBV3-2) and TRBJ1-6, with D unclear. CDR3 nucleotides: TGTGCCAGCAGCCATCTTGAGGACCTCCACTTT. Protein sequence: CASSHLEDLHF.